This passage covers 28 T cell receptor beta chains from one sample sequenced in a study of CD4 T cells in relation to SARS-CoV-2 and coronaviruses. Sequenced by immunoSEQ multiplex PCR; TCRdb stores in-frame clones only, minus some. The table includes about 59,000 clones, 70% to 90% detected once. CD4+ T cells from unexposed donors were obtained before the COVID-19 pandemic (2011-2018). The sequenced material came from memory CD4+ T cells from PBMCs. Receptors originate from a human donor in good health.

The CDR3 region is CASSESQQYNSPLHF. The DNA of the CDR3 is TGTGCCAGCAGTGAAAGTCAACAGTATAATTCACCCCTCCACTTT. This chain connects TRBV2 to TRBJ1-6, with D uncertain. Trimming shortened V by 2 bases and J by 4 bases, and 9 bases separated the two germline ends. This CDR3 contains 15 residues. Germline assignment: CDR1 SNHLY and CDR2 FYNNEI. The whole variable domain, filled in from reference TRBV2 and TRBJ1-6, reads EPEVTQTPSHQVTQMGQEVILRCVPISNHLYFYWYRQILGQKVEFLVSFYNNEISEKSEIFDDQFSVERPDGSNFTLKIRSTKLEDSAMYFCASSESQQYNSPLHFGNGTRLTVT.

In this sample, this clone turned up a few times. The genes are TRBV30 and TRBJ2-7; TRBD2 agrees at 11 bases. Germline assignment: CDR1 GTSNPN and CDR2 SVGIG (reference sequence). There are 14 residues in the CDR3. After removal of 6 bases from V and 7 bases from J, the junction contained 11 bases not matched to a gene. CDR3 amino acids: CACPHGSGRGEQYF. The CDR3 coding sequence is TGTGCCTGCCCCCACGGTAGCGGGAGGGGTGAGCAGTACTTC.

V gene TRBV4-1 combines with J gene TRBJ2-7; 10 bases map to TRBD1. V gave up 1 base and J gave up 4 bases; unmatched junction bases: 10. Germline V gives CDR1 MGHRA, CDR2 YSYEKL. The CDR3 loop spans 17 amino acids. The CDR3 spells CASSQGQGASNSYEQYF. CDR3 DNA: TGCGCCAGCAGCCAAGGACAGGGGGCGTCGAACTCTTACGAGCAGTACTTC.

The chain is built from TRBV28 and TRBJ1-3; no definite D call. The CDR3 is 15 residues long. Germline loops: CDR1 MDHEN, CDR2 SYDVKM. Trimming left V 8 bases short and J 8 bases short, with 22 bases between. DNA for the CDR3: TGTGCCAGCCTCACCATGCATCAAAGGGCACACACCATATATTTT. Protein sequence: CASLTMHQRAHTIYF.

The CDR3 reads CASISKAYEQYF. The CDR3 nucleotides are TGTGCCAGCATCTCTAAGGCCTACGAGCAGTACTTC. This chain connects TRBV28 to TRBJ2-7; D ambiguous. CDR3 size: 12 residues. From germline, CDR1 is MDHEN and CDR2 SYDVKM. V lost 7 bases to trimming and J lost 2 bases, with 9 bases between them. Complete variable domain (other parts from reference TRBV28 and TRBJ2-7): DVKVTQSSRYLVKRTGEKVFLECVQDMDHENMFWYRQDPGLGLRLIYFSYDVKMKEKGDIPEGYSVSREKKERFSLILESASTNQTSMYLCASISKAYEQYFGPGTRLTVT.

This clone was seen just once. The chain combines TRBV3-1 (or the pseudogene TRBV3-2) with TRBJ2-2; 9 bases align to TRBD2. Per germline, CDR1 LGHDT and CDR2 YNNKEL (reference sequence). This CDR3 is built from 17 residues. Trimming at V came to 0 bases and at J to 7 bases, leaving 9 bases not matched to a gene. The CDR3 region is CASSQDLAGGQVGELFF. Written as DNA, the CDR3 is TGTGCCAGCAGCCAAGATCTGGCGGGAGGGCAGGTCGGGGAGCTGTTTTTT.

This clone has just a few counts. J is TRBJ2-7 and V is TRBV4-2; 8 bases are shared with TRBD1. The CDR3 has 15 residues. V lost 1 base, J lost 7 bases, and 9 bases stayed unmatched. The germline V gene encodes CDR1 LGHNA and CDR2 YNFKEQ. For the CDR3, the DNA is TGTGCCAGCAGCCAAGGGGGGACAGGTCGGTTTGAGCAGTACTTC. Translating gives CASSQGGTGRFEQYF.

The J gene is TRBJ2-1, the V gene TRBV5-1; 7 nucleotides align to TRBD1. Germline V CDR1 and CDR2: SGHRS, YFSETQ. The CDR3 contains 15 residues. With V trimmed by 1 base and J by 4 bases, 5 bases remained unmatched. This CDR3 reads CASSLLGTEYNEQFF. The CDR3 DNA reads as TGCGCCAGCAGCTTGTTGGGGACAGAATACAATGAGCAGTTCTTC.

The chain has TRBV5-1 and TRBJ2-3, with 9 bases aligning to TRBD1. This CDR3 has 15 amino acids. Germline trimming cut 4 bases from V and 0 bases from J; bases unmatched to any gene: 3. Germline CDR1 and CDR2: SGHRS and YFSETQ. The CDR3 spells CASSLDRGSTDTQYF. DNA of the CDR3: TGCGCCAGCAGCCTGGACAGGGGTAGCACAGATACGCAGTATTTT.

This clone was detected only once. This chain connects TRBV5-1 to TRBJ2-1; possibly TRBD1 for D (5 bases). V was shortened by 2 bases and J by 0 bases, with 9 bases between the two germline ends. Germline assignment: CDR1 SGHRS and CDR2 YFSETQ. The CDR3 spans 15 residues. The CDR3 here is CASSLRGSSYNEQFF. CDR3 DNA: TGCGCCAGCAGCTTAAGGGGTAGCTCCTACAATGAGCAGTTCTTC.

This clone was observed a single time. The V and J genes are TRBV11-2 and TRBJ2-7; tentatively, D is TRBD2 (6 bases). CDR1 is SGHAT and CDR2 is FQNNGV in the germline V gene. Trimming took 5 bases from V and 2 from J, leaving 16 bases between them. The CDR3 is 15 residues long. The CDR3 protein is CASSQFSGPTYEQYF. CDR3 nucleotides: TGTGCCAGCAGCCAGTTCAGCGGGCCCACCTACGAGCAGTACTTC.

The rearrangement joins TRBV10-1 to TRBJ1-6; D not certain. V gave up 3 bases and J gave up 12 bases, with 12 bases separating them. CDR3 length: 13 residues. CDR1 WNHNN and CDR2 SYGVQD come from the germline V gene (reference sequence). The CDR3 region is CASSDGAAGPLHF. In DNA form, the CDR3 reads TGCGCCAGCAGTGATGGAGCAGCTGGACCCCTCCACTTT.

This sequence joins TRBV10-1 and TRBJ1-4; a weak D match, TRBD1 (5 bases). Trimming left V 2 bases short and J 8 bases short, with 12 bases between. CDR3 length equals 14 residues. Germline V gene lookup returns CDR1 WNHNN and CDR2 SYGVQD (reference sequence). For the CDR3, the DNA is TGCGCCAGCAGTGAGGGAGGGACCGGGGAAAAACTGTTTTTT. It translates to CASSEGGTGEKLFF.

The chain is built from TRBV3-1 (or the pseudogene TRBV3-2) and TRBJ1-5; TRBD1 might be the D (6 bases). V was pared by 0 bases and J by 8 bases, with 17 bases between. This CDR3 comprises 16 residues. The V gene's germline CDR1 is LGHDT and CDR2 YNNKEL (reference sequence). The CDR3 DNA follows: TGTGCCAGCAGCCAAGATCCCCCCGGGGGCAAGAAGCCCCAGCATTTT. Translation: CASSQDPPGGKKPQHF.

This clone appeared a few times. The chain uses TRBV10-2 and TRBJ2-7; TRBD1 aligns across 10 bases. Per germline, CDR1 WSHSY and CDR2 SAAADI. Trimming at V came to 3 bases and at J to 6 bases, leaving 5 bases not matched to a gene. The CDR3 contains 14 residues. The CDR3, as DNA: TGCGCCAGCAGTGACCGGGACAGGGGCGTCGAGCAGTACTTC. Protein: CASSDRDRGVEQYF.

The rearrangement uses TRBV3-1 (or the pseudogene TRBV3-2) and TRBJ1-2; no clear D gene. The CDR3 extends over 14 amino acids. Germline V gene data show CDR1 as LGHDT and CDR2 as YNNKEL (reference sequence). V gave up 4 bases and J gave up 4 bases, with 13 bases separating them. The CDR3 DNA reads TGTGCCAGCAGCCCCCAGGTGACCCGCTATGGCTACACCTTC. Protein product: CASSPQVTRYGYTF.

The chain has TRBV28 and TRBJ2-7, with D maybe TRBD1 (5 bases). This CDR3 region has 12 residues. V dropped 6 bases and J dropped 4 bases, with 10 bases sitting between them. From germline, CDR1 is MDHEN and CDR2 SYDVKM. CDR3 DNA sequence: TGTGCCAGCAGCCCTAGGGGTTACGAGCAGTACTTC. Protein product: CASSPRGYEQYF.

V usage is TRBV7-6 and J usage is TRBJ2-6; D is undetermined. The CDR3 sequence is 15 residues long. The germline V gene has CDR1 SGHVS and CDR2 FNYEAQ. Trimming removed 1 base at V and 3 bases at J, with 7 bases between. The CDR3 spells CASSLGGSGANVLTF. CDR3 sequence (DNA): TGTGCCAGCAGCTTAGGGGGTAGTGGGGCCAACGTCCTGACTTTC.

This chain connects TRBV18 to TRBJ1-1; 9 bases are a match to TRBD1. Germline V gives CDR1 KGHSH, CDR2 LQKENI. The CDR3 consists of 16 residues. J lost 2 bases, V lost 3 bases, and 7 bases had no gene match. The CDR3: CASSPQDRGGNTEAFF. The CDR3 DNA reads TGTGCCAGCTCACCGCAGGACAGGGGTGGAAACACTGAAGCTTTCTTT.

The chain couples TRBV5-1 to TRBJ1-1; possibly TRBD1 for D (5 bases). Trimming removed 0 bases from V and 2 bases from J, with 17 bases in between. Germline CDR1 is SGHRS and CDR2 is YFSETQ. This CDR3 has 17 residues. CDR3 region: CASSLAGLQAINTEAFF. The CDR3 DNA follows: TGCGCCAGCAGCTTGGCGGGCCTACAGGCTATCAACACTGAAGCTTTCTTT.

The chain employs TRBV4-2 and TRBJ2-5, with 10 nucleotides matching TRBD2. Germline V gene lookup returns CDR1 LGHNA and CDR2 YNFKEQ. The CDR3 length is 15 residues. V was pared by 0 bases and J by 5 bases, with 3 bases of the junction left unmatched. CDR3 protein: CASSQEGLAAETQYF. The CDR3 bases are TGTGCCAGCAGCCAAGAAGGACTAGCGGCCGAGACCCAGTACTTC.

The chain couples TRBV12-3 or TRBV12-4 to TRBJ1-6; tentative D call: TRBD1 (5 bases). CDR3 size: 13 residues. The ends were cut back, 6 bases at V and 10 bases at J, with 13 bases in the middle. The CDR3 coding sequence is TGTGCCAGCAGCCGGGACGCGGACTCACCCCTCCACTTT. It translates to CASSRDADSPLHF.

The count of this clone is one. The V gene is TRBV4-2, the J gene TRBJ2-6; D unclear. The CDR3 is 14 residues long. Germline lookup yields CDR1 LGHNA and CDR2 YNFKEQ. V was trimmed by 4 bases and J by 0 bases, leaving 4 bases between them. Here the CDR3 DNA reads TGTGCCAGCAGCCGGAGCTCTGGGGCCAACGTCCTGACTTTC. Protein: CASSRSSGANVLTF.

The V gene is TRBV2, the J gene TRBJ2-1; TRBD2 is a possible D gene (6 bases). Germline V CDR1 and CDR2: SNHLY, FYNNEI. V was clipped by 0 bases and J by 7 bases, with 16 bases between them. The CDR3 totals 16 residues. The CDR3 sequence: CASSEASAGRTNEQFF. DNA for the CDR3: TGTGCCAGCAGTGAAGCGTCGGCGGGACGGACGAATGAGCAGTTCTTC.

CDR3 in amino acids: CASSLRVSQETQYF. The CDR3 DNA sequence: TGCGCCAGCAGCTTGAGGGTGAGCCAAGAGACCCAGTACTTC. V is TRBV5-1 and J is TRBJ2-5; D not certain. Between the trimmed V and J ends, which lost 1 base and 1 base, there was a span of 8 bases. The CDR3 is made up of 14 amino acids. The V gene's germline CDR1 is SGHRS and CDR2 YFSETQ. Variable domain in full (rest from reference TRBV5-1 and TRBJ2-5): KAGVTQTPRYLIKTRGQQVTLSCSPISGHRSVSWYQQTPGQGLQFLFEYFSETQRNKGNFPGRFSGRQFSNSRSEMNVSTLELGDSALYLCASSLRVSQETQYFGPGTRLLVL.

The CDR3 nucleotides are TGTGCCAGCTCACCACAAGACAGGGCCCCAGGCACCGGGGAGCTGTTTTTT. Translating gives CASSPQDRAPGTGELFF. This chain joins TRBV18 and TRBJ2-2, with TRBD1 matching 7 bases. Germline-derived CDR1 and CDR2 are KGHSH and LQKENI. The junction had 9 bases not matched to a gene; V was cut back by 1 base and J by 4 bases. The CDR3 consists of 17 residues.

As DNA, the CDR3 is TGTGCCAGCAGTGAAAGGGCGACTAGCGGGAGTCAAGAGACCCAGTACTTC. Its protein is CASSERATSGSQETQYF. The rearrangement joins TRBV6-1 to TRBJ2-5; 12 bases are shared with TRBD2. This CDR3 contains 17 residues. Looked up from germline, CDR1 is MNHNS and CDR2 is SASEGT. With 2 bases clipped from V and 2 bases from J, the junction kept 6 bases outside the gene matches.

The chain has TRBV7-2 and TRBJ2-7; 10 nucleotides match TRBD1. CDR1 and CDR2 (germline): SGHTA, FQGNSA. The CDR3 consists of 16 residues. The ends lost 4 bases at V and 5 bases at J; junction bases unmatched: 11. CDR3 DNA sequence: TGTGCCAGCAGCTCATACCCGAGACAGGGGGCCAACGAGCAGTACTTC. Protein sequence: CASSSYPRQGANEQYF.